This is a list of T cell receptor beta chains from one sample in a study of identical twins. MiXCR was run by TCRdb on the 5' RACE reads, yielding one entry per CDR3 protein. Of about 450,000 distinct CDR3 sequences in the sample, less than 20% were seen once. The specimen sequenced was naive T cells sorted from blood. The receptors here all came from a middle-aged man in good health. CDR3s include the opening cysteine and the closing phenylalanine or tryptophan. Fields, in order: CDR3 protein, CDR3 DNA, J gene, V gene, clone size, D gene. A D gene is named only where the DNA matches it firmly. Part of the rows lack a size; the others show once, few, many or a class for expanded clones.

CDR3: CASSHRAIAGFTDTQYF; DNA: TGTGCCAGCAGCCACAGGGCTATCGCGGGATTCACAGATACGCAGTATTTT; J: TRBJ2-3; V: TRBV12-3/TRBV12-4; size: many; D: .
CDR3: CASRDQAGGNYEQYF; DNA: TGTGCCAGCAGAGATCAAGCGGGAGGTAACTACGAGCAGTACTTC; J: TRBJ2-7; V: TRBV27; size: .; D: TRBD2
CDR3: CATSDLKGWGQETQYF; DNA: TGTGCCACCAGTGATTTGAAGGGCTGGGGTCAAGAGACCCAGTACTTC; J: TRBJ2-5; V: TRBV24-1; size: .; D: .
CDR3: CAISESLYGVDQPQHF; DNA: TGTGCCATCAGTGAGTCTTTGTACGGTGTCGATCAGCCCCAGCATTTT; J: TRBJ1-5; V: TRBV10-3; size: many; D: .
CDR3: CASSEYPGLDEGEAFF; DNA: TGTGCCAGCAGTGAATATCCAGGGTTGGACGAAGGTGAAGCTTTCTTT; J: TRBJ1-1; V: TRBV25-1; size: .; D: .
CDR3: CASSHLDRSYGYTF; DNA: TGTGCCAGCAGCCACCTCGACAGGTCCTATGGCTACACCTTC; J: TRBJ1-2; V: TRBV4-2; size: .; D: .
CDR3: CASSDTSGGVTDTQYF; DNA: TGCGCCAGCAGCGACACTAGCGGGGGGGTCACAGATACGCAGTATTTT; J: TRBJ2-3; V: TRBV5-1; size: many; D: TRBD2
CDR3: CASSLARRGMYQETQYF; DNA: TGTGCCAGCAGCTTAGCGAGGCGGGGGATGTACCAAGAGACCCAGTACTTC; J: TRBJ2-5; V: TRBV7-2; size: .; D: TRBD2
CDR3: CSARGQGYGYTF; DNA: TGCAGTGCTAGGGGACAGGGGTATGGCTACACCTTC; J: TRBJ1-2; V: TRBV20-1; size: .; D: TRBD1
CDR3: CASSLGLGGQGIEDTNEQFF; DNA: TGTGCCAGCAGCTTAGGCCTGGGGGGACAGGGAATAGAGGACACGAATGAGCAGTTCTTC; J: TRBJ2-1; V: TRBV7-8; size: .; D: TRBD1
CDR3: CASSLVASLRSRDTQYF; DNA: TGTGCCAGCAGCTTAGTTGCATCTTTAAGGTCGAGGGATACGCAGTATTTT; J: TRBJ2-3; V: TRBV7-3; size: many; D: .
CDR3: CSVETRLAGVNEQFF; DNA: TGCAGCGTTGAAACCCGACTAGCGGGAGTCAATGAGCAGTTCTTC; J: TRBJ2-1; V: TRBV29-1; size: .; D: TRBD2
CDR3: CASSLTGIGSHF; DNA: TGTGCCAGCAGTCTCACGGGAATCGGATCTCACTTT; J: TRBJ1-6; V: TRBV28; size: once; D: .
CDR3: CASRLPGQGKGNGYTF; DNA: TGTGCCAGCAGACTACCGGGACAGGGGAAGGGGAATGGCTACACCTTC; J: TRBJ1-2; V: TRBV6-1; size: .; D: TRBD1
CDR3: CASSLAGTSGEEQFF; DNA: TGTGCCAGCAGCTTAGCAGGGACTAGCGGCGAAGAGCAGTTCTTC; J: TRBJ2-1; V: TRBV7-9; size: .; D: TRBD2